These 11 T cell receptor beta chains share one sample of origin, sequenced in a study of blood T cell repertoires in COVID-19. The protocol was immunoSEQ multiplex PCR, while the TCRdb copy is restricted to in-frame clones and leaves out a portion. The table shows around 110,000 clones, with roughly 75% occurring only once. The source material was peripheral blood. The source is a man aged 55-75 years with active or convalescent COVID-19.

The CDR3 sequence: CASSLAGSPYNEQFF. The CDR3, as DNA: TGTGCCAGTTCTCTAGCGGGTTCCCCCTACAATGAGCAGTTCTTC. The genes are TRBV19 and TRBJ2-1, with TRBD2 matching over 8 bases. The CDR3 extends over 15 amino acids. J lost 2 bases, V lost 8 bases, and 8 bases had no gene match. Germline V gene sequence: CDR1 LNHDA, CDR2 SQIVND (reference sequence).

This sequence joins TRBV15 and TRBJ2-3; 10 bases fit TRBD1. The trim removed 2 bases at V and 2 bases at J, leaving 7 bases unmatched. This CDR3 spans 17 amino acids. Germline assignment: CDR1 LNHNV and CDR2 YYDKDF (reference sequence). In DNA, the CDR3 is TGTGCCACCAGCAGACCTTCCGGGACAGGGGCCACAGATACGCAGTATTTT. This encodes CATSRPSGTGATDTQYF.

This clone has just one count. Other DNA sequences of this sample code for an identical CDR3. The chain recombines TRBV5-1 with TRBJ1-1, with TRBD1 matching over 8 bases. Germline CDR1 is SGHRS and CDR2 is YFSETQ. The CDR3 is made up of 14 amino acids. Losses at the gene ends were 2 bases for V and 5 bases for J; bases not matched to a gene: 5. This chain's CDR3 is CASSFQGAGTEAFF. The CDR3 DNA sequence: TGCGCCAGCAGCTTCCAGGGGGCTGGGACTGAAGCTTTCTTT.

V and J are TRBV27 and TRBJ2-5; TRBD1 aligns across 7 bases. V shed 5 bases, J shed 4 bases, and the junction held 7 bases outside the gene matches. The V gene's germline CDR1 is MNHEY and CDR2 SMNVEV (reference sequence). CDR3 length: 14 amino acids. The CDR3 spells CASSLGGVGETQYF. DNA of the CDR3: TGTGCCAGCAGTCTAGGGGGCGTAGGAGAGACCCAGTACTTC.

The J gene is TRBJ2-2, the V gene TRBV6-5, with TRBD2 matching 7 bases. CDR1 and CDR2 from the germline V gene are MNHEY and SVGAGI. This CDR3 is 13 amino acids long. The trim removed 6 bases at V and 7 bases at J, leaving 5 bases unmatched. The DNA of the CDR3 is TGTGCCAGCAGGGCGGGAGATAGCGGGGAGCTGTTTTTT. It is translated as CASRAGDSGELFF.

This rearrangement joins TRBV7-2 to TRBJ2-2; a weak D match, TRBD1 (6 bases). V was trimmed by 5 bases and J by 1 base, leaving 14 bases between them. The V gene's germline CDR1 is SGHTA and CDR2 FQGNSA. The CDR3 has 16 amino acids. The CDR3 reads CASSQLQGLNTGELFF. The CDR3 DNA sequence: TGTGCCAGCAGCCAGCTCCAGGGGTTGAACACCGGGGAGCTGTTTTTT.

The chain combines TRBV6-5 with TRBJ1-4; perhaps TRBD1 as D (5 bases). V lost 6 bases to trimming and J lost 10 bases, with 12 bases between them. CDR1 MNHEY and CDR2 SVGAGI come from the germline V gene. This CDR3 is 12 amino acids long. The CDR3 DNA follows: TGTGCCAGCAGCCCCCAGGGTGGAAAACTGTTTTTT. Amino acid sequence: CASSPQGGKLFF.

The V gene is TRBV6-1, the J gene TRBJ2-7; 8 bases fit TRBD2. Germline CDR1 reads MNHNS; CDR2 reads SASEGT. The length of the CDR3 is 15 residues. J was trimmed by 3 bases and V by 3 bases; bases with no gene match: 7. The CDR3: CASSDLAGRGYEQYF. The CDR3, as DNA: TGTGCCAGCAGTGATTTAGCGGGGAGAGGCTACGAGCAGTACTTC.

This clone was observed once. V usage is TRBV18 and J usage is TRBJ2-2; no reliable D call. Trimming took 4 bases from V and 8 from J, leaving 14 bases between them. Per germline, CDR1 KGHSH and CDR2 LQKENI. This CDR3 spans 14 amino acids. The CDR3 region is CASSQNEEAGELFF. In DNA form, the CDR3 reads TGTGCCAGCTCACAAAATGAGGAAGCGGGGGAGCTGTTTTTT. Variable domain in full (rest from reference TRBV18 and TRBJ2-2): NAGVMQNPRHLVRRRGQEARLRCSPMKGHSHVYWYRQLPEEGLKFMVYLQKENIIDESGMPKERFSAEFPKEGPSILRIQQVVRGDSAAYFCASSQNEEAGELFFGEGSRLTVL.

The genes are TRBV28 and TRBJ1-4; TRBD1 matches at 9 bases. Looked up from germline, CDR1 is MDHEN and CDR2 is SYDVKM. CDR3 length: 15 amino acids. V lost 4 bases, J lost 8 bases, and 8 bases stayed unmatched. DNA for the CDR3: TGTGCCAGCAGTTCCCCCGGGACAGGGAACGAAAAACTGTTTTTT. Its translation: CASSSPGTGNEKLFF.

The V gene is TRBV6-1, the J gene TRBJ2-1; D might be TRBD1 (5 bases). Per germline, CDR1 MNHNS and CDR2 SASEGT. The CDR3 length is 14 residues. V dropped 1 base and J dropped 8 bases, with 12 bases sitting between them. In DNA, the CDR3 is TGTGCCAGCAGTGAAGGGGTGGGGCTTTATGAGCAGTTCTTC. Protein sequence: CASSEGVGLYEQFF.